Given below is one T cell receptor (beta chain) in context. What it binds is not known. The sample comes from a study of monozygotic twins with cystic fibrosis. Overall study context: Library input was 2.5 to 3.5 micrograms of fragmented DNA, with 15 PCR cycles. Findings of the study overall: Age, concordance and disease severity did not associate with shared CDR3 numbers. V usage most resembled the co-twin in 13 of 16 pairs. The repertoire was suggested to be naive-dominated, clonality median around 0.01.

The table came from immunoSEQ multiplex PCR; TCRdb's copy has only in-frame clones and leaves some out. The table records 30,000 or so clones, over 60% of them present only once. Germline V gene sequence: CDR1 KGHSH, CDR2 LQKENI. Trimming at V came to 3 bases and at J to 4 bases, leaving 4 bases not matched to a gene. The CDR3 is 15 residues long. Sequencing was carried out using blood. The chain uses TRBV18 and TRBJ2-5; 11 nucleotides match TRBD2. This TCR was recovered from a girl aged 10 to 17 with cystic fibrosis. The CDR3 loop is CASSPGLAGAETQYF. As DNA, the CDR3 is TGTGCCAGCTCACCCGGACTAGCGGGCGCAGAGACCCAGTACTTC.